This TCR beta chain is drawn from a study of control samples from healthy donors and cancer patients (TCRdb year 2020). Receptor libraries were prepared by the immunoSEQ multiplex PCR assay. TCRdb took this table from immuneACCESS and kept in-frame rearrangements with V and J called. Such tables lack part of the clones; where checked against another copy, unresolved V genes explain under half of the gap, and the rest is unexplained. This sample lists approximately 100,000 clones; approximately 86% were detected once. The ten largest clones add up to 11% to 15% of the sample. In the germline V gene, CDR1 corresponds to MGHRA and CDR2 to YSYEKL. Trimming removed 4 bases from V and 0 bases from J; the gene matches leave 6 bases unexplained. The CDR3 numbers 16 residues from cysteine through phenylalanine. The CDR3 DNA has 48 bases and is translated from base 1. As for this clone: Which antigen it targets is not known. The record has no base qualities; no much larger clone is one base away.

The sample consisted of blood. This TCR was recovered from a man younger than 40 in good health. The chain joins TRBV4-1 to TRBJ2-1; 7 nucleotides in the junction match TRBD1. The CDR3 region: CASSPWGTASYNEQFF. In nucleotides, the sequence is TGCGCCAGCAGCCCCTGGGGGACAGCCTCCTACAATGAGCAGTTCTTC.